This note documents a single TCR beta chain sequence. As yet, its antigen is unknown. The sample belongs to a study of long-term antiretroviral therapy in people with HIV. As for the study in general: The oldest specimens predate the 2015 immediate-ART recommendation by about a decade.

The assay used was immunoSEQ (version v3.0), run at survey level. TCRdb's copy holds only in-frame clones and misses some; the assay was immunoSEQ multiplex PCR. The profile shows 25,000 to 30,000 clones, around nine tenths of them singletons. Notes on the study in general: Before ART, certain clones expanded, and these dominated the repertoire at all time points. An increase in diversity followed ART, yet levels stayed below transplant donor controls.

This CDR3 has 15 amino acids. Germline CDR1 is MNHNY and CDR2 is SVGAGI (reference sequence). V gave up 4 bases and J gave up 5 bases, with 15 bases separating them. The material sequenced was unsorted PBMCs, taken about 5.3 years after starting antiretroviral therapy. V is TRBV6-6 and J is TRBJ2-1; D call uncertain. This receptor was obtained from a woman between 40 and 55 years old with HIV. This chain's CDR3 is CASSSSSPGHNEQFF. The CDR3 DNA reads TGTGCCAGCAGTTCCAGCTCTCCCGGCCACAATGAGCAGTTCTTC.